Presented here are 19 T cell receptor beta chains from one specimen sequenced in a study of blood T cell repertoires in COVID-19. Method: immunoSEQ multiplex PCR; TCRdb's copy keeps in-frame clones and lacks some. The sample yields 35,000 to 55,000 clones, roughly 89% seen once. What was sequenced was peripheral blood. These receptors all stem from a man aged 50-60 years with active COVID-19.

CDR3 sequence (DNA): TGTGCCAGCAGTTTAGGACAGGGGGCTGGCTACACCTTC. This encodes CASSLGQGAGYTF. J is TRBJ1-2 and V is TRBV27, with 11 bases lining up with TRBD1. The V gene's germline CDR1 is MNHEY and CDR2 SMNVEV (reference sequence). The ends lost 2 bases at V and 7 bases at J; junction bases unmatched: 0. The CDR3 spans 13 residues.

The gene calls are TRBV9 and TRBJ2-1; 7 positions match TRBD2. The germline gives CDR1 SGDLS, CDR2 YYNGEE. CDR3 length: 15 amino acids. The V and J ends lost 4 bases and 1 base, in that order; junction bases with no gene match: 5. Written as DNA, the CDR3 is TGTGCCAGCAGCCCCAGACTAGCTTCCTACAATGAGCAGTTCTTC. This translates into CASSPRLASYNEQFF.

The rearrangement uses TRBV7-2 and TRBJ2-7; 9 bases are a match to TRBD1. This CDR3 is 15 amino acids long. J was trimmed by 2 bases and V by 6 bases; bases with no gene match: 8. Germline assignment: CDR1 SGHTA and CDR2 FQGNSA. For the CDR3, the DNA is TGTGCCAGCAGTTACACAGGGGGCTCCCCCTACGAGCAGTACTTC. It yields the protein CASSYTGGSPYEQYF. The variable domain in full, completed from reference TRBV7-2 and TRBJ2-7, reads GAGVSQSPSNKVTEKGKDVELRCDPISGHTALYWYRQSLGQGLEFLIYFQGNSAPDKSGLPSDRFSAERTGGSVSTLTIQRTQQEDSAVYLCASSYTGGSPYEQYFGPGTRLTVT.

The chain uses TRBV7-9 and TRBJ2-5; TRBD1 agrees at 9 bases. V lost 5 bases, J lost 1 base, and 8 bases stayed unmatched. This CDR3 has 16 amino acids. CDR1 is SEHNR and CDR2 is FQNEAQ in the germline V gene (reference sequence). The CDR3 loop is CASSLRTGVAQETQYF. In DNA, the CDR3 is TGTGCCAGCAGCCTCAGGACAGGGGTCGCCCAAGAGACCCAGTACTTC.

This clone occurred once. V is TRBV7-6 and J is TRBJ2-7; D may be TRBD1 (5 bases). From germline, CDR1 is SGHVS and CDR2 FNYEAQ. Trimming took off 0 bases at V and 2 bases at J, with 8 bases between the two ends. The CDR3 length is 14 residues. This CDR3 is CASSLAQGTYEQYF. The CDR3 region has the DNA TGTGCCAGCAGCTTAGCGCAGGGCACCTACGAGCAGTACTTC.

The V gene is TRBV28, the J gene TRBJ1-2, with D uncertain. V was shortened by 8 bases and J by 8 bases, with 12 bases between the two germline ends. The CDR3 has 11 amino acids. Looked up from germline, CDR1 is MDHEN and CDR2 is SYDVKM. As DNA, the CDR3 is TGTGCCAGCTACGGGTCGCGGGGCTACACCTTC. This encodes CASYGSRGYTF.

The gene calls are TRBV3-1 (or the pseudogene TRBV3-2) and TRBJ2-3; D not certain. This CDR3 is built from 16 residues. Germline CDR1 reads LGHDT; CDR2 reads YNNKEL (reference sequence). Trimming took 0 bases from V and 8 from J, leaving 18 bases between them. The CDR3 is CASSQDVVARVGTQYF. CDR3 sequence (DNA): TGTGCCAGCAGCCAAGATGTGGTAGCACGGGTGGGTACGCAGTATTTT.

This rearrangement joins TRBV19 to TRBJ1-5, with D tentatively TRBD1 (6 bases). CDR3 length: 14 residues. Per the germline V gene, CDR1 is LNHDA and CDR2 is SQIVND (reference sequence). V dropped 8 bases and J dropped 2 bases, with 13 bases sitting between them. The CDR3 bases are TGTGCCAGTGTTAAGGGGGGGGGCAATCAGCCCCAGCATTTT. Amino acid sequence: CASVKGGGNQPQHF.

The chain employs TRBV3-1 (or the pseudogene TRBV3-2) and TRBJ2-1; 10 bases are a match to TRBD2. Germline values: CDR1 LGHDT, CDR2 YNNKEL (reference sequence). The V segment lost 3 bases and the J segment 4 bases; nucleotides outside the gene matches: 6. This CDR3 comprises 16 residues. The CDR3 DNA reads TGTGCCAGCAGCCAGATGGCTAGCGGGGGATACAATGAGCAGTTCTTC. As protein: CASSQMASGGYNEQFF.

The genes are TRBV4-2 and TRBJ2-7; 9 positions agree with TRBD2. CDR3 size: 16 residues. With V trimmed by 0 bases and J by 3 bases, 6 bases remained unmatched. Germline values: CDR1 LGHNA, CDR2 YNFKEQ. The CDR3 spells CASSQDDSAGGYEQYF. The CDR3 nucleotides are TGTGCCAGCAGCCAAGATGATTCAGCGGGGGGCTACGAGCAGTACTTC.

The V and J genes are TRBV11-3 and TRBJ2-5, with no clear D. The CDR3 consists of 13 residues. In germline, CDR1 is SGHNT, CDR2 YENEEA. V shed 0 bases and J shed 4 bases, with 6 bases lying between them. The CDR3 is CASSLEQRETQYF. CDR3 bases: TGTGCCAGCAGCTTAGAACAAAGAGAGACCCAGTACTTC.

The chain is built from TRBV5-5 and TRBJ1-4, with 10 bases aligning to TRBD1. Germline lookup yields CDR1 SGHKS and CDR2 YYEKEE (reference sequence). The V and J ends lost 4 bases and 7 bases, in that order; junction bases with no gene match: 10. The CDR3 extends over 16 amino acids. CDR3 in DNA: TGTGCCAGCAGCACGACAGGGGGCTTGCGTAGTGAAAAACTGTTTTTT. Protein: CASSTTGGLRSEKLFF.

The chain couples TRBV15 to TRBJ2-1, with 14 bases identical to TRBD2. Per the germline V gene, CDR1 is LNHNV and CDR2 is YYDKDF (reference sequence). The CDR3 sequence is 19 residues long. Unmatched junction bases numbered 7, after V lost 0 bases and J lost 3 bases. For the CDR3, the DNA is TGTGCCACCAGCAGAGATCTAGGGACTAGCGGGGGTAACTACAATGAGCAGTTCTTC. This encodes CATSRDLGTSGGNYNEQFF.

V gene TRBV11-2 combines with J gene TRBJ1-4; D is possibly TRBD1 (5 bases). Germline V gives CDR1 SGHAT, CDR2 FQNNGV. This CDR3 spans 14 amino acids. Trimming removed 2 bases at V and 4 bases at J, with 8 bases between. CDR3 nucleotides: TGTGCCAGCAGCTTAAGGGGATATAATGAAAAACTGTTTTTT. Protein product: CASSLRGYNEKLFF.

This chain joins TRBV5-1 and TRBJ1-5; D is possibly TRBD1 (5 bases). The V end was cut by 3 bases, the J end by 10 bases, with 17 bases between. The CDR3 runs to 14 residues. Germline CDR1 is SGHRS and CDR2 is YFSETQ. The CDR3 loop reads CASSSVGPGGPQHF. As DNA, the CDR3 is TGCGCCAGCAGCTCCGTGGGGCCGGGAGGCCCCCAGCATTTT.

J is TRBJ1-5 and V is TRBV19, with D possibly being TRBD1 (5 bases). This CDR3 contains 14 residues. Trimming took 6 bases from V and 4 from J, leaving 13 bases between them. The V gene's germline CDR1 is LNHDA and CDR2 SQIVND (reference sequence). The CDR3 bases are TGTGCCAGTAGCGCAGGGTTTGGTAATCAGCCCCAGCATTTT. Translation: CASSAGFGNQPQHF.

This chain joins TRBV19 and TRBJ1-5; D gene uncertain. Trimming took 1 base from V and 4 from J, leaving 8 bases between them. CDR1 is LNHDA and CDR2 is SQIVND in the germline V gene (reference sequence). CDR3 length equals 14 residues. In DNA form, the CDR3 reads TGTGCCAGTAGTATAGCCGGTGTGAATCAGCCCCAGCATTTT. It translates to CASSIAGVNQPQHF.

CDR3 region: CASSLQSYEQYF. The CDR3 DNA is TGCGCCAGCAGCTTGCAGTCATACGAGCAGTACTTC. V usage is TRBV5-1 and J usage is TRBJ2-7; no definite D call. This CDR3 is built from 12 residues. CDR1 SGHRS and CDR2 YFSETQ come from the germline V gene. V was clipped by 1 base and J by 4 bases, with 6 bases between them.

V is TRBV7-9 and J is TRBJ1-1; D is unresolved. Trimming shortened V by 3 bases and J by 2 bases, and 10 bases separated the two germline ends. The CDR3 consists of 14 residues. Germline loops: CDR1 SEHNR, CDR2 FQNEAQ (reference sequence). CDR3 nucleotide sequence: TGTGCCAGCAGCTTTACGCAGGCAAACACTGAAGCTTTCTTT. Protein sequence: CASSFTQANTEAFF.